This is a list of T cell receptor beta chains from one sample in a study of graft-versus-host responses after intestinal transplantation. Data came from immunoSEQ multiplex PCR; TCRdb stores just in-frame clones and leaves some out. This sample has fewer than 100,000 clones, with roughly 83% found just once. The sequenced sample was PBMCs, obtained 255 days after intestinal transplant. These TCRs come from a human patient who received an intestinal transplant, so some T cells may come from the graft donor. Both conserved end residues are trimmed from each CDR3. Fields, in order: J gene, V gene, D gene, CDR3 protein. The D gene is left open where the match is weak.

>TRBJ1-1|TRBV11-2|NA
ASSLDPAGLTEAF
>TRBJ1-5|TRBV6-1|NA
ASSDRNQPQH
>TRBJ2-3|TRBV27|TRBD1
ASTGTATDTQY
>TRBJ1-5|TRBV30|NA
AWNYGGNQPQH
>TRBJ1-3|TRBV18|NA
ATALEGSGNTIY
>TRBJ2-7|TRBV10-3|TRBD2
AISDAAGHYEQY
>TRBJ1-2|TRBV4-1|NA
ASSQAYAGGSNYGYT
>TRBJ2-4|TRBV28|TRBD1
ASSPDRGERKNIQY
>TRBJ1-4|TRBV30|NA
AWRAGSTNEKLF
>TRBJ1-6|TRBV19|NA
ASSKGHENSPLH
>TRBJ2-1|TRBV13|NA
ASSSRTGVDEQF
>TRBJ1-1|TRBV6-5|NA
ASRGLEGLNTEAF
>TRBJ1-2|TRBV28|TRBD1
ASRITGVAAGGYT
>TRBJ2-3|TRBV9|NA
ASSVGSADTQY